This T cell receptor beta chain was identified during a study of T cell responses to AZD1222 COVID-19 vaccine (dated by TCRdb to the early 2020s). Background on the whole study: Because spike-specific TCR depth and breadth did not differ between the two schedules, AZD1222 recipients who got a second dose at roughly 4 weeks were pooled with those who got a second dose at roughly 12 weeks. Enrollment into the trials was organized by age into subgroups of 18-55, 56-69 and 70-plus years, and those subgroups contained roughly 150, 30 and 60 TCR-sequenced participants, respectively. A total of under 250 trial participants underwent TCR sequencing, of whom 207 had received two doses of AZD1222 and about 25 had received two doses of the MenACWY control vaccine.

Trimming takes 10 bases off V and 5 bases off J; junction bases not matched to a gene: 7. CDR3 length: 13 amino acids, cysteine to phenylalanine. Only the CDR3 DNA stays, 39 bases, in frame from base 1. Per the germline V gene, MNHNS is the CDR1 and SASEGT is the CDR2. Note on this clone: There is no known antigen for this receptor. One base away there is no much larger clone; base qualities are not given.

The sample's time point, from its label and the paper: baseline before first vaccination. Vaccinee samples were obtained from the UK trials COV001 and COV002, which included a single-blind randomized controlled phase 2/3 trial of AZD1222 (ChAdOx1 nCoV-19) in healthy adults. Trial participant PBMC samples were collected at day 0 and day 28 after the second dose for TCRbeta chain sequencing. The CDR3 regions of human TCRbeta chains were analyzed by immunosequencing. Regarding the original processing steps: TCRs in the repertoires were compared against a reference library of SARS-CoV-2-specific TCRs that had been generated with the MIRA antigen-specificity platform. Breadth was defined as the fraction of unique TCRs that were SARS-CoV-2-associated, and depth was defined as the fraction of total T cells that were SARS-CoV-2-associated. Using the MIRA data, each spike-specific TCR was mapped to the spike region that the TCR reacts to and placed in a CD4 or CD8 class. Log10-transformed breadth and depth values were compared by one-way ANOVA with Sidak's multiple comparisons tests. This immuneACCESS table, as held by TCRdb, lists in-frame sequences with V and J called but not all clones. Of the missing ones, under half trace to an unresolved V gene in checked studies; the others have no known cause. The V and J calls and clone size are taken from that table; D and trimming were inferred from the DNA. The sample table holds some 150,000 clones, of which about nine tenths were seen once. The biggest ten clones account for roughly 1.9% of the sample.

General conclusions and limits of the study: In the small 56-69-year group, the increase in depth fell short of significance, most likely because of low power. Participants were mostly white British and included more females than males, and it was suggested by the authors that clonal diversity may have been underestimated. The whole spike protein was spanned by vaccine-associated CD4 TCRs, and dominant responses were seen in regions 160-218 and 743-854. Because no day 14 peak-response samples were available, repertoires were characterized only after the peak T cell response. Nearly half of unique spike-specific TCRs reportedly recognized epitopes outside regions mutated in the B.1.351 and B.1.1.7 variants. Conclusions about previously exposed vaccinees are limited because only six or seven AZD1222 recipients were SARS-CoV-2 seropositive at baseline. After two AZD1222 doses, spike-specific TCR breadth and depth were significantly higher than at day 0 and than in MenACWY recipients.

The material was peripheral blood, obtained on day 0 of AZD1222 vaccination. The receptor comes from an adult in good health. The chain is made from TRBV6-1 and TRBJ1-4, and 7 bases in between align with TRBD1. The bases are TGTGCCACCAAGGAAGGGGGCAATGAAAAACTGTTTTTT. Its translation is CATKEGGNEKLFF.